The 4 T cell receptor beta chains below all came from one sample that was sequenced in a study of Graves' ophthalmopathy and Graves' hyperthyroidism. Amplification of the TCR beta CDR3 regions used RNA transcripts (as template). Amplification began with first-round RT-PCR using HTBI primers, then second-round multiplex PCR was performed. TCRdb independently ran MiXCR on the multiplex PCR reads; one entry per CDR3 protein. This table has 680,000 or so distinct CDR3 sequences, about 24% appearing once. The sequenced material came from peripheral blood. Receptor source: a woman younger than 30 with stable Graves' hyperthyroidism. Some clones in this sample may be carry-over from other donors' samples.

The CDR3 sequence is CASSVWGAGSYEQYF. The CDR3 DNA reads as TGTGCCAGCAGCGTGTGGGGCGCGGGTTCCTACGAGCAGTACTTC. This chain connects TRBV9 to TRBJ2-7, with D perhaps being TRBD1 or TRBD2 (5 bases each). Germline V gene lookup returns CDR1 SGDLS and CDR2 YYNGEE. The CDR3 totals 15 residues. Trimming cost V 2 bases and J 1 base, with 13 bases left between them.

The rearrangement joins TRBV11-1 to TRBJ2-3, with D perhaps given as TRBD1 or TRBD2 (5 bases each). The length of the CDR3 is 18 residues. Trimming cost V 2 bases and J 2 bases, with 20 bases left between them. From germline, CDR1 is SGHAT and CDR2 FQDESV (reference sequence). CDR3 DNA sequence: TGTGCCAGCAGCTTAAGAGGGGCCCGCTTCAGTAACACAGATACGCAGTATTTT. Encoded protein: CASSLRGARFSNTDTQYF. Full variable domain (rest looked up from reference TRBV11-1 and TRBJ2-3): EAEVAQSPRYKITEKSQAVAFWCDPISGHATLYWYRQILGQGPELLVQFQDESVVDDSQLPKDRFSAERLKGVDSTLKIQPAELGDSAMYLCASSLRGARFSNTDTQYFGPGTRLTVL.

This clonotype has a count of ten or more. CDR3 region: CASSRDRGEQYF. The CDR3 coding sequence is TGTGCCAGCAGCAGGGACAGGGGCGAGCAGTACTTC. This chain uses TRBV11-2 with TRBJ2-7, with 10 nucleotides matching TRBD1. CDR3 length: 12 amino acids. Germline loops: CDR1 SGHAT, CDR2 FQNNGV. Germline trimming cut 5 bases from V and 6 bases from J; bases unmatched to any gene: 1. Drawing the rest from reference TRBV11-2 and TRBJ2-7, the complete variable domain is EAGVAQSPRYKIIEKRQSVAFWCNPISGHATLYWYQQILGQGPKLLIQFQNNGVVDDSQLPKDRFSAERLKGVDSTLKIQPAKLEDSAVYLCASSRDRGEQYFGPGTRLTVT.

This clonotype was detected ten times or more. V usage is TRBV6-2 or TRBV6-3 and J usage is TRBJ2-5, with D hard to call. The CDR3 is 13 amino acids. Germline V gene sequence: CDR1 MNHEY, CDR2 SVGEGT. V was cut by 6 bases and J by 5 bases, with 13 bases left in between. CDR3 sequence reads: CASSTNIWETQYF. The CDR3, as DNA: TGTGCCAGCAGCACCAACATTTGGGAGACCCAGTACTTC.